This entry describes one TCR beta chain. Its antigen is currently unknown. With 3 bases removed from V and 0 bases from J, the gap between germline ends came to 15 bases. The germline V gene has CDR1 MDHEN and CDR2 SYDVKM. This CDR3 has 17 residues. These data are taken from a study of response to subunit inactivated influenza vaccine. TCRdb itself ran the RT-PCR reads through MiXCR, one entry per CDR3 protein. The data show about 580,000 distinct CDR3 sequences, around 13% seen once. Study outcomes and limitations: Every seasonal influenza vaccination brings in few new T cells, the authors suggested.

The chain recombines TRBV28 with TRBJ2-1; D ambiguous. This specimen was PBMCs from blood, taken 11 to 12 days after vaccination. The origin of this receptor is a man in his forties or fifties who received an inactivated influenza vaccine. CDR3 sequence (DNA): TGTGCCAGCAGTTTTATCCAAACCTCATACTCCTACAATGAGCAGTTCTTC. It specifies CASSFIQTSYSYNEQFF.